This T cell receptor (beta chain) was identified in a study of cytomegalovirus exposure and HLA in healthy donors. Turning to the study itself: Across roughly 400 genotyped donors, 81% landed in the Caucasian-associated ancestry cluster.

It was with 60 Vbeta and 13 Jbeta primers that the PCR ran. Sequenced by immunoSEQ multiplex PCR; TCRdb stores in-frame clones only, minus some. The profile shows around 120,000 clones, 15% of them singletons. Whole-study findings and limits: TCR beta V segments were, for the most part, productive about 87% or about 30% of the time in an earlier analysis.

Notes on this clone: As yet, its antigen is unknown.

Trimming took off 5 bases at V and 10 bases at J, with 12 bases between the two ends. The CDR3 covers 12 residues. Germline V gene lookup returns CDR1 MDHEN and CDR2 SYDVKM. The sequenced material came from PBMCs. V and J are TRBV28 and TRBJ2-1; D gene unclear. This TCR was sampled from a woman aged 18-29 years in good health and CMV-seronegative. CDR3 nucleotide sequence: TGTGCCAGCAGTCAGCTAGGAGACGAGCAGTTCTTC. Encoded protein: CASSQLGDEQFF.